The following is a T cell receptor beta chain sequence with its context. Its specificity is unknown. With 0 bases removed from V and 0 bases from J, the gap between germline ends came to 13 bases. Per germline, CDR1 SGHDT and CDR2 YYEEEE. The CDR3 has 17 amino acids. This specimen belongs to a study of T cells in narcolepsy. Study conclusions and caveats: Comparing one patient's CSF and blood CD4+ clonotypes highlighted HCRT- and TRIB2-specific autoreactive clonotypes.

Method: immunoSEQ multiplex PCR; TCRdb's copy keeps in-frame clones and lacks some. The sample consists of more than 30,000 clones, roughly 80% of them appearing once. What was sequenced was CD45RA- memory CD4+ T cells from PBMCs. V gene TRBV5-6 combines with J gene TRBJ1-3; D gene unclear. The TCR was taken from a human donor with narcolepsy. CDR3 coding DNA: TGTGCCAGCAGCTTGGGGGGTGCAGGACTCTCTGGAAACACCATATATTTT. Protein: CASSLGGAGLSGNTIYF.